Listed below are T cell receptor beta chains from one sample, sequenced in a study of blood T cell repertoires in COVID-19. The data were produced by immunoSEQ multiplex PCR, yet TCRdb's version contains in-frame clones alone and is incomplete. In the table there are about 160,000 clones, around 85% of which are singletons. Input material: peripheral blood. The source is a man aged 60 to 75 who had recovered from COVID-19. CDR3s include the opening cysteine and the closing phenylalanine or tryptophan. The order of the fields is CDR3 protein, CDR3 DNA, J gene, D gene, clone size, V gene. D genes are given only for firm matches. Only some rows state a clone size, as once, few, many or a class for expanded clones.

CDR3aa: CASSQDFLAGGRSGELFF; CDR3nt: TGCGCCAGCAGCCAAGATTTTCTAGCGGGGGGGCGCAGCGGGGAGCTGTTTTTT; j_gene: TRBJ2-2; d_gene: TRBD2; abundance: .; v_gene: TRBV4-3
CDR3aa: CASRLKTDYYEQYF; CDR3nt: TGTGCCAGCAGATTGAAGACAGATTACTACGAGCAGTACTTC; j_gene: TRBJ2-7; d_gene: .; abundance: few; v_gene: TRBV5-6
CDR3aa: CSASQISGGFSYNEQFF; CDR3nt: TGCAGTGCTAGTCAGATTAGCGGGGGGTTCTCCTACAATGAGCAGTTCTTC; j_gene: TRBJ2-1; d_gene: TRBD2; abundance: few; v_gene: TRBV20-1
CDR3aa: CASSQERGFYNEQFF; CDR3nt: TGCGCCAGCAGCCAAGAGCGGGGTTTCTACAATGAGCAGTTCTTC; j_gene: TRBJ2-1; d_gene: .; abundance: .; v_gene: TRBV4-3
CDR3aa: CASSLSQGASRRGYTF; CDR3nt: TGTGCCAGCAGCTTATCGCAGGGGGCCTCCAGGCGTGGCTACACCTTC; j_gene: TRBJ1-2; d_gene: TRBD1; abundance: .; v_gene: TRBV7-6
CDR3aa: CASIGTEAFF; CDR3nt: TGTGCTTCCATCGGGACAGAAGCTTTCTTT; j_gene: TRBJ1-1; d_gene: .; abundance: .; v_gene: TRBV30
CDR3aa: CASSKENRGYGYTF; CDR3nt: TGTGCCAGCAGCAAAGAGAACAGGGGCTATGGCTACACCTTC; j_gene: TRBJ1-2; d_gene: .; abundance: .; v_gene: TRBV21-1
CDR3aa: CASSNGQGRGTEAFF; CDR3nt: TGTGCCAGCAGCAACGGACAGGGGCGCGGGACTGAAGCTTTCTTT; j_gene: TRBJ1-1; d_gene: TRBD1; abundance: .; v_gene: TRBV3-1/TRBV3-2
CDR3aa: CASGDRGVGLEAFF; CDR3nt: TGTGCCAGTGGGGACAGGGGGGTTGGTCTTGAAGCTTTCTTT; j_gene: TRBJ1-1; d_gene: TRBD1; abundance: .; v_gene: TRBV19
CDR3aa: CASSLLELNYGYTF; CDR3nt: TGCGCCAGCAGCTTGTTAGAGTTGAACTATGGCTACACCTTC; j_gene: TRBJ1-2; d_gene: .; abundance: .; v_gene: TRBV5-1
CDR3aa: CASEGSYEQYF; CDR3nt: TGTGCCAGTGAGGGTTCCTACGAGCAGTACTTC; j_gene: TRBJ2-7; d_gene: .; abundance: .; v_gene: TRBV7-9
CDR3aa: CASSQALAGQPHTEAFF; CDR3nt: TGCGCCAGCAGCCAGGCCTTAGCAGGACAACCACACACTGAAGCTTTCTTT; j_gene: TRBJ1-1; d_gene: .; abundance: .; v_gene: TRBV4-3
CDR3aa: CASSSDRGHEKLFF; CDR3nt: TGTGCCAGCAGTTCGGACAGGGGGCACGAAAAACTGTTTTTT; j_gene: TRBJ1-4; d_gene: TRBD1; abundance: .; v_gene: TRBV2
CDR3aa: CASSSAGYEKLFF; CDR3nt: TGTGCCAGCAGCAGTGCAGGGTACGAAAAACTGTTTTTT; j_gene: TRBJ1-4; d_gene: .; abundance: .; v_gene: TRBV7-9
CDR3aa: CASSSDRGGRDQPQHF; CDR3nt: TGTGCCAGCAGCTCGGACAGGGGAGGTCGCGATCAGCCCCAGCATTTT; j_gene: TRBJ1-5; d_gene: TRBD1; abundance: .; v_gene: TRBV7-8
CDR3aa: CASRLAGVGETQYF; CDR3nt: TGTGCCAGCAGACTTGCGGGGGTCGGGGAGACCCAGTACTTC; j_gene: TRBJ2-5; d_gene: TRBD2; abundance: once; v_gene: TRBV25-1
CDR3aa: CASSYDLQAAQMNTEAFF; CDR3nt: TGTGCCAGCAGTTACGATTTACAGGCCGCACAAATGAACACTGAAGCTTTCTTT; j_gene: TRBJ1-1; d_gene: .; abundance: .; v_gene: TRBV6-2/TRBV6-3
CDR3aa: CASSEMGGALGEQFF; CDR3nt: TGCGCCAGCAGTGAGATGGGGGGGGCCCTTGGTGAGCAGTTCTTC; j_gene: TRBJ2-1; d_gene: .; abundance: .; v_gene: TRBV10-2
CDR3aa: CASSYSGTRTGSYEQYF; CDR3nt: TGTGCCAGCAGCTACTCCGGGACTAGGACCGGGAGCTACGAGCAGTACTTC; j_gene: TRBJ2-7; d_gene: TRBD2; abundance: .; v_gene: TRBV7-6
CDR3aa: CASSLDGTSDDTQYF; CDR3nt: TGTGCCAGCAGCTTAGATGGGACTAGCGACGATACGCAGTATTTT; j_gene: TRBJ2-3; d_gene: TRBD2; abundance: .; v_gene: TRBV7-9
CDR3aa: CAWSVLGVNYGYTF; CDR3nt: TGTGCCTGGAGTGTACTGGGCGTTAACTATGGCTACACCTTC; j_gene: TRBJ1-2; d_gene: .; abundance: .; v_gene: TRBV30
CDR3aa: CATSGGQGATYEQYF; CDR3nt: TGTGCCACCAGCGGAGGACAGGGGGCCACCTACGAGCAGTACTTC; j_gene: TRBJ2-7; d_gene: TRBD1; abundance: few; v_gene: TRBV15
CDR3aa: CAGTVGGPSTDTQYF; CDR3nt: TGTGCCGGGACAGTGGGTGGGCCCAGCACAGATACGCAGTATTTT; j_gene: TRBJ2-3; d_gene: TRBD1; abundance: few; v_gene: TRBV2
CDR3aa: CASSPQTDINYGYTF; CDR3nt: TGTGCCAGCTCACCACAGACAGATATAAACTATGGCTACACCTTC; j_gene: TRBJ1-2; d_gene: .; abundance: .; v_gene: TRBV18
CDR3aa: CASSYEGLYNEQFF; CDR3nt: TGTGCCAGCAGTTACGAGGGACTCTACAATGAGCAGTTCTTC; j_gene: TRBJ2-1; d_gene: .; abundance: once; v_gene: TRBV6-5
CDR3aa: CASSLQGAGDTQYF; CDR3nt: TGCGCCAGCAGCTTACAGGGGGCCGGAGATACGCAGTATTTT; j_gene: TRBJ2-3; d_gene: TRBD1; abundance: once; v_gene: TRBV5-1
CDR3aa: CASSDSSRSGANVLTF; CDR3nt: TGTGCCAGCAGTGACTCGAGTCGCTCTGGGGCCAACGTCCTGACTTTC; j_gene: TRBJ2-6; d_gene: .; abundance: .; v_gene: TRBV6-4
CDR3aa: CAISLTVDRGHGYTF; CDR3nt: TGTGCCATCAGCCTAACCGTAGACAGGGGGCATGGCTACACCTTC; j_gene: TRBJ1-2; d_gene: TRBD1; abundance: .; v_gene: TRBV10-3
CDR3aa: CASSFDSRVNELFF; CDR3nt: TGTGCCAGCAGTTTTGACAGTCGGGTGAATGAACTGTTTTTT; j_gene: TRBJ1-4; d_gene: .; abundance: .; v_gene: TRBV6-5
CDR3aa: CASSQEGNQPQHF; CDR3nt: TGTGCCAGCAGCCAAGAGGGAAACCAGCCCCAGCATTTT; j_gene: TRBJ1-5; d_gene: .; abundance: .; v_gene: TRBV7-9
CDR3aa: CASSVWGQGTDTQYF; CDR3nt: TGTGCCAGCAGCGTATGGGGACAGGGCACAGATACGCAGTATTTT; j_gene: TRBJ2-3; d_gene: TRBD1; abundance: .; v_gene: TRBV9
CDR3aa: CASSTGGGGYEQYF; CDR3nt: TGTGCCAGCAGTACCGGGGGTGGAGGGTACGAGCAGTACTTC; j_gene: TRBJ2-7; d_gene: .; abundance: .; v_gene: TRBV5-4
CDR3aa: CASNPNSGTNYGYTF; CDR3nt: TGCGCCAGCAACCCGAACAGCGGAACCAACTATGGCTACACCTTC; j_gene: TRBJ1-2; d_gene: .; abundance: .; v_gene: TRBV5-1
CDR3aa: CASSISGWSGQGDIYGYTF; CDR3nt: TGTGCCAGTAGTATTAGTGGTTGGTCGGGCCAGGGGGACATCTATGGCTACACCTTC; j_gene: TRBJ1-2; d_gene: TRBD1; abundance: .; v_gene: TRBV19
CDR3aa: CASSVQGIRYNEQFF; CDR3nt: TGTGCCAGCAGCGTACAGGGTATAAGGTACAATGAGCAGTTCTTC; j_gene: TRBJ2-1; d_gene: .; abundance: .; v_gene: TRBV5-5
CDR3aa: CASRVDTQIETQYF; CDR3nt: TGCGCCAGCAGGGTGGACACCCAGATAGAGACCCAGTACTTC; j_gene: TRBJ2-5; d_gene: .; abundance: .; v_gene: TRBV5-1
CDR3aa: CASSPYMATNEKLFF; CDR3nt: TGCGCCAGCAGCCCTTACATGGCAACTAATGAAAAACTGTTTTTT; j_gene: TRBJ1-4; d_gene: .; abundance: .; v_gene: TRBV4-1
CDR3aa: CASSQRTDLSGELFF; CDR3nt: TGTGCCAGCAGCCAGAGGACAGATTTATCCGGGGAGCTGTTTTTT; j_gene: TRBJ2-2; d_gene: .; abundance: few; v_gene: TRBV4-2
CDR3aa: CAIRDTYFPYEQYF; CDR3nt: TGTGCCATCAGGGACACTTATTTTCCCTACGAGCAGTACTTC; j_gene: TRBJ2-7; d_gene: .; abundance: .; v_gene: TRBV10-3
CDR3aa: CASSQSEGAQHF; CDR3nt: TGCGCCAGCAGCCAGTCCGAGGGGGCCCAGCATTTT; j_gene: TRBJ1-5; d_gene: .; abundance: .; v_gene: TRBV4-1
CDR3aa: CASNPGLAGATDTQYF; CDR3nt: TGTGCCAGCAACCCCGGGCTAGCGGGGGCCACAGATACGCAGTATTTT; j_gene: TRBJ2-3; d_gene: TRBD2; abundance: .; v_gene: TRBV5-6
CDR3aa: CASSRGLAVQETQYF; CDR3nt: TGTGCTAGCAGCCGGGGACTAGCGGTACAAGAGACCCAGTACTTC; j_gene: TRBJ2-5; d_gene: TRBD2; abundance: few; v_gene: TRBV7-7
CDR3aa: CASSLDGQGSEQYF; CDR3nt: TGTGCCAGCAGCTTAGACGGACAGGGGAGCGAGCAGTACTTC; j_gene: TRBJ2-7; d_gene: TRBD1; abundance: .; v_gene: TRBV7-8
CDR3aa: CASSWGRQVYEQYF; CDR3nt: TGTGCCAGCAGTTGGGGCCGACAGGTATACGAGCAGTACTTC; j_gene: TRBJ2-7; d_gene: .; abundance: .; v_gene: TRBV6-5
CDR3aa: CASSARGETQYF; CDR3nt: TGTGCCAGCAGCGCCCGGGGAGAGACCCAGTACTTC; j_gene: TRBJ2-5; d_gene: .; abundance: .; v_gene: TRBV13
CDR3aa: CASSQGPGGATNEKLFF; CDR3nt: TGCGCCAGCAGCCAAGGTCCCGGGGGGGCAACTAATGAAAAACTGTTTTTT; j_gene: TRBJ1-4; d_gene: .; abundance: few; v_gene: TRBV4-1
CDR3aa: CATSTSNLTGYQPQHF; CDR3nt: TGTGCCACCAGCACCTCGAACCTGACAGGGTATCAGCCCCAGCATTTT; j_gene: TRBJ1-5; d_gene: TRBD1; abundance: .; v_gene: TRBV15